This T cell receptor beta chain was identified in a study of cytomegalovirus exposure and HLA in healthy donors. Study-wide results and caveats: Presence/absence analyses took donor sequencing depth as roughly uniform.

In the PCR, 60 Vbeta and 13 Jbeta primers were used. Using immunoSEQ multiplex PCR, the repertoire was profiled, and TCRdb retains in-frame clones only, with some absent. Of hundreds of thousands of clones in the sample, over 65% are singletons; the top ten hold about 14%. The CDR3 sequence is 13 residues long. V was pared by 0 bases and J by 5 bases, with 4 bases between. In germline, CDR1 is SGHVS, CDR2 FQNEAQ. With regard to this clone: Its specificity is not known.

The chain links TRBV7-8 to TRBJ2-2; D remains ambiguous. The sequenced sample consisted of PBMCs. This receptor was taken from a man between 40 and 49 years old in good health and CMV-seronegative. The CDR3 reads CASSLARTGELFF. The CDR3 DNA follows: TGTGCCAGCAGCTTAGCCCGGACCGGGGAGCTGTTTTTT. Filled out from reference TRBV7-8 and TRBJ2-2, the complete variable domain reads GAGVSQSPRYKVAKRGQDVALRCDPISGHVSLFWYQQALGQGPEFLTYFQNEAQLDKSGLPSDRFFAERPEGSVSTLKIQRTQQEDSAVYLCASSLARTGELFFGEGSRLTVL.